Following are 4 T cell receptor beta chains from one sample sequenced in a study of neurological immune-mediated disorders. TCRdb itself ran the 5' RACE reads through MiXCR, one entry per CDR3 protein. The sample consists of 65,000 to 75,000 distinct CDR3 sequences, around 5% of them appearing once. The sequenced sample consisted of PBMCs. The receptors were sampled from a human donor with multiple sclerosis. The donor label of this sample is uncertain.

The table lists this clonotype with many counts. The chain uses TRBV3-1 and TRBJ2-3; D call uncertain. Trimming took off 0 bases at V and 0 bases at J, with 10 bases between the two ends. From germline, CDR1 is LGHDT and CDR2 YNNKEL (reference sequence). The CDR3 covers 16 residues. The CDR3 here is CASSQEPQISTDTQYF. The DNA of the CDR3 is TGTGCCAGCAGCCAAGAGCCACAGATTAGCACAGATACGCAGTATTTT.

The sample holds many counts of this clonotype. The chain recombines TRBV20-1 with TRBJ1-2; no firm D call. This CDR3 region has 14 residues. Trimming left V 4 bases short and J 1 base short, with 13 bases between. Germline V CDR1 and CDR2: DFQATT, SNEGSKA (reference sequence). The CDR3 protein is CSAKPAHLNYGYTF. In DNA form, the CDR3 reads TGCAGTGCTAAGCCAGCCCATCTTAACTATGGCTACACCTTC.

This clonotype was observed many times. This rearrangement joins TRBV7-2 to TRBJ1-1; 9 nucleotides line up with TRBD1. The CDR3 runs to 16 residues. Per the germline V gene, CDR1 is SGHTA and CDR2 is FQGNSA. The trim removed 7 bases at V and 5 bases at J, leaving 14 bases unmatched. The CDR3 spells CASTLLQGALGTEAFF. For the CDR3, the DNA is TGTGCCAGCACCCTATTACAGGGGGCGCTGGGGACTGAAGCTTTCTTT.

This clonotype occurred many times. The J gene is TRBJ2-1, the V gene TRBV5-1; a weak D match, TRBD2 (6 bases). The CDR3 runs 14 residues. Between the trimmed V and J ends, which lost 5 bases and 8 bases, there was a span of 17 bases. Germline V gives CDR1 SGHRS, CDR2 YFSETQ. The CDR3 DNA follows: TGCGCCAGCAGGACGCAGGGAGGCGGGGATGAGCAGTTCTTC. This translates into CASRTQGGGDEQFF.